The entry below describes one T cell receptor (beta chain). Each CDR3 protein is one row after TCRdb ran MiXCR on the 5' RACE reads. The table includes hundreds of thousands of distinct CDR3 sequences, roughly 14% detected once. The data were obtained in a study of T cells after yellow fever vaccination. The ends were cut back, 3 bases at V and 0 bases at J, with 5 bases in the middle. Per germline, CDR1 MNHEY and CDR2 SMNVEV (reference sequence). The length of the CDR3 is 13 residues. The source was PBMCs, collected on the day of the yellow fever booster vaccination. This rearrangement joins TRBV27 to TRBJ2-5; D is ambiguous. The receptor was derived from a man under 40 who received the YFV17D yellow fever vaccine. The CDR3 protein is CASSFRNQETQYF. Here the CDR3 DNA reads TGTGCCAGCAGTTTTCGAAACCAAGAGACCCAGTACTTC.